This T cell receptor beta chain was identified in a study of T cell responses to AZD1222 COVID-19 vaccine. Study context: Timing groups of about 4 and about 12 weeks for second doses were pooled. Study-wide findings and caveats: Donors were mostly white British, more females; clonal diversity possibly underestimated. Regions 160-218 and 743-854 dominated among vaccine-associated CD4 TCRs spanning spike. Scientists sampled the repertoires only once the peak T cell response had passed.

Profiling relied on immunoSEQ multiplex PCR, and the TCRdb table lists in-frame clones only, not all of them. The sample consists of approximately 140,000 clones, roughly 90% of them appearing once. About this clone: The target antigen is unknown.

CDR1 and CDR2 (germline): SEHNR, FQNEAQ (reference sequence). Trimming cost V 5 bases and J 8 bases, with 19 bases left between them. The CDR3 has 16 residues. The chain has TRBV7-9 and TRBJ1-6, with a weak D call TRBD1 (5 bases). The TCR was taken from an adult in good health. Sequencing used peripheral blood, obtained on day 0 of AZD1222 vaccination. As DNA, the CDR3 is TGTGCCAGCAGCCCCCCCTCTACAGGTTACTATTCACCCCTCCACTTT. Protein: CASSPPSTGYYSPLHF.